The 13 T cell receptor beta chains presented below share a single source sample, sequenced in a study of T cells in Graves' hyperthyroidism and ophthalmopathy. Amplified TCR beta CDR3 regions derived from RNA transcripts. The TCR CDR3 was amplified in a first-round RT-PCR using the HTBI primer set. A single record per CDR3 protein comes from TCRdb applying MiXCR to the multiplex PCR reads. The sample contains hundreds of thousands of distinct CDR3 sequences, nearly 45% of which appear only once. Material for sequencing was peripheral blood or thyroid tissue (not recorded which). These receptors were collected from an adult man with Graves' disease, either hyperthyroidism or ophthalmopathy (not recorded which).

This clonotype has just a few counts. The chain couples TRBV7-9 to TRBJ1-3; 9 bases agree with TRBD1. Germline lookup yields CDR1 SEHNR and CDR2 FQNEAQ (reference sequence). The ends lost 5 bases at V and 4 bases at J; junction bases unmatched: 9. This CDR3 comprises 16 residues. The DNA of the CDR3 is TGTGCCAGCAGCCCCAAGACAGGGGGGCGAGGAAACACCATATATTTT. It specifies CASSPKTGGRGNTIYF.

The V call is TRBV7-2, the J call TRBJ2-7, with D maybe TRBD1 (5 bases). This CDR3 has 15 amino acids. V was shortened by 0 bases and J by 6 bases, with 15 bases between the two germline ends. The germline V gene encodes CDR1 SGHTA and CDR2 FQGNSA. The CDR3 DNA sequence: TGTGCCAGCAGCTTAGCGTTCAGGGTGGTTACCGAGCAGTACTTC. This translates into CASSLAFRVVTEQYF.

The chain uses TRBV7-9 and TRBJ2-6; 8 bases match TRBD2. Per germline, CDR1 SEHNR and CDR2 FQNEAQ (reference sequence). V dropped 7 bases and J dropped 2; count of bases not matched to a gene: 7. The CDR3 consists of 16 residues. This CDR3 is CASMLAGSPGANVLTF. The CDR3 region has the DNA TGTGCCAGCATGCTAGCGGGCTCACCTGGGGCCAACGTCCTGACTTTC.

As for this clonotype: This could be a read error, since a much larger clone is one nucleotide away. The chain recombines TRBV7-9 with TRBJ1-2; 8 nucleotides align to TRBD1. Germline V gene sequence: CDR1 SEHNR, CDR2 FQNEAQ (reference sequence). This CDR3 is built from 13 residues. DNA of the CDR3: TGTGCCAGCAGGCCGGACAGGGTAAATGGCCACACCTTC. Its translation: CASRPDRVNGHTF.

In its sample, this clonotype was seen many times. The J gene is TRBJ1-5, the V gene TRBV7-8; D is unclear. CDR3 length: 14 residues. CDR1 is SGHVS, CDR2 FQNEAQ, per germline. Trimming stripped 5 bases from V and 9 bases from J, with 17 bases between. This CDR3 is CASSHTADVGPQHF. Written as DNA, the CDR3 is TGTGCCAGCAGCCACACAGCCGATGTTGGGCCCCAGCATTTT.

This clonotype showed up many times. The CDR3 is CSVHGQGPVLNQPQHF. DNA of the CDR3: TGCAGCGTACACGGACAGGGTCCCGTTTTGAATCAGCCCCAGCATTTT. This sequence joins TRBV29-1 and TRBJ1-5; 8 nucleotides line up with TRBD1. This CDR3 is built from 16 residues. Losses at the gene ends were 6 bases for V and 4 bases for J; bases not matched to a gene: 14. CDR1 and CDR2 from the germline V gene are SQVTM and ANQGSEA.

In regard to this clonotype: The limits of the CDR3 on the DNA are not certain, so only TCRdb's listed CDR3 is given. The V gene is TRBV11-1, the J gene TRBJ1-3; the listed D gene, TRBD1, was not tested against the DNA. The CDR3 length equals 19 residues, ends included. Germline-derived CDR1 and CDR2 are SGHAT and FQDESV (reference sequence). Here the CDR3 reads CASSSCASRSRLSGNTIYF.

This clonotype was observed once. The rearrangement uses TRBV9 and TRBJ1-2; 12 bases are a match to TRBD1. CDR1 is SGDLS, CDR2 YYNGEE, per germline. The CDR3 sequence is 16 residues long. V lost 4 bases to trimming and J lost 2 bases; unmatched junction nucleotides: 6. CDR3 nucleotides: TGTGCCAGCAGCCTAGGGACAGGGGGCGCGAACTATGGCTACACCTTC. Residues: CASSLGTGGANYGYTF.

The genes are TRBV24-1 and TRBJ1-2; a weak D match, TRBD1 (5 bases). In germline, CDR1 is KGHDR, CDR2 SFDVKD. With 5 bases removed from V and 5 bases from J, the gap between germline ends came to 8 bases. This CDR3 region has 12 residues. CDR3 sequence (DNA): TGTGCCACCAGTGCGGCAGGGTATGGCTACACCTTC. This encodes CATSAAGYGYTF.

The CDR3 coding sequence is TGTGCCAGCAGCTTAGCGTGGGGACAGGCGGGTCAGCCCCAGCAGTACTTC. Its translation is CASSLAWGQAGQPQQYF. The chain carries TRBV7-8 and TRBJ2-7; 8 nucleotides match TRBD1. The CDR3 is 17 residues long. The V gene end was trimmed by 0 bases and the J gene end by 8 bases; junction bases not matched to a gene: 15. The V gene's germline CDR1 is SGHVS and CDR2 FQNEAQ.

CDR3 protein: CASSDDGGQPMRGYTF. In DNA, the CDR3 is TGTGCCAGCAGTGATGACGGGGGACAGCCTATGAGAGGCTACACCTTC. The chain has TRBV2 and TRBJ1-2; 7 positions match TRBD1. Germline assignment: CDR1 SNHLY and CDR2 FYNNEI. V dropped 3 bases and J dropped 8; count of bases not matched to a gene: 15. The CDR3 length is 16 residues.

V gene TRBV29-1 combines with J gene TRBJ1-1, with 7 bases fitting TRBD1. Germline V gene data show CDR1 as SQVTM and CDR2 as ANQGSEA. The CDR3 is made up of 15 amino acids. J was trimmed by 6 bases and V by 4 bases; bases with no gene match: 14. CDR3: CSVVQGGSRSAEAFF. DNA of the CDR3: TGCAGCGTTGTGCAGGGGGGAAGTCGCTCCGCTGAAGCTTTCTTT.

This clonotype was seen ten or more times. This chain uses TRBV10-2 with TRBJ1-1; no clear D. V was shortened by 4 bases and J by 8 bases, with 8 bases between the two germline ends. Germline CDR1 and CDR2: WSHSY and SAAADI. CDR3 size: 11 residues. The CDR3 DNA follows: TGCGCCAGCAGTGGACCTCGAGAAGCTTTCTTT. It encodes CASSGPREAFF.